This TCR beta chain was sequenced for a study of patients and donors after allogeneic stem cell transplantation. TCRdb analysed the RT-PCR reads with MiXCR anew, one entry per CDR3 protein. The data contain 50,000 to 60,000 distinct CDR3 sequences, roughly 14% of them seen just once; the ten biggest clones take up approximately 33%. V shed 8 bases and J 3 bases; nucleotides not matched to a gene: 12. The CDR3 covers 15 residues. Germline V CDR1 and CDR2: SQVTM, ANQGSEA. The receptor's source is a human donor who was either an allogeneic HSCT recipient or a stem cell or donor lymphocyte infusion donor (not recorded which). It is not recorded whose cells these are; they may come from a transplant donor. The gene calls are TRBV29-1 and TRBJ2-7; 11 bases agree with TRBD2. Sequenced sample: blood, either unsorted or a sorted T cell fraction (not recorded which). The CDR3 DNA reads TGCAGCTATCGGGCGACTAGCGGGATCGGCTACGAGCAGTACTTC. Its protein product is CSYRATSGIGYEQYF.